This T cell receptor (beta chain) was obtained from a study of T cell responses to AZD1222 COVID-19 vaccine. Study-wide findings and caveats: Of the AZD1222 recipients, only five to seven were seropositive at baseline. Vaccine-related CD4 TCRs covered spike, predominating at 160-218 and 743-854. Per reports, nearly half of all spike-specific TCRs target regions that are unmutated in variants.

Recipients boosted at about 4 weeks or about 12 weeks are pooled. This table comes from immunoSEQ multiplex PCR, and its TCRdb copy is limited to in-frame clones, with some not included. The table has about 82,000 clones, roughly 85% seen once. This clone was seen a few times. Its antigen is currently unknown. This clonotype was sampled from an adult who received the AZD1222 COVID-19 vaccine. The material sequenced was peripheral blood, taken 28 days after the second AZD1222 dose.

The CDR3 region has the DNA TGTGCCAGCAGCGTAGCGGCGGGGGGGCCTGGAGAGACCCAGTACTTC. Translating it yields CASSVAAGGPGETQYF. The chain combines TRBV9 with TRBJ2-5, with TRBD2 matching 9 bases. The V gene's germline CDR1 is SGDLS and CDR2 YYNGEE. Germline trimming cut 0 bases from V and 4 bases from J; bases unmatched to any gene: 7. This CDR3 comprises 16 residues.